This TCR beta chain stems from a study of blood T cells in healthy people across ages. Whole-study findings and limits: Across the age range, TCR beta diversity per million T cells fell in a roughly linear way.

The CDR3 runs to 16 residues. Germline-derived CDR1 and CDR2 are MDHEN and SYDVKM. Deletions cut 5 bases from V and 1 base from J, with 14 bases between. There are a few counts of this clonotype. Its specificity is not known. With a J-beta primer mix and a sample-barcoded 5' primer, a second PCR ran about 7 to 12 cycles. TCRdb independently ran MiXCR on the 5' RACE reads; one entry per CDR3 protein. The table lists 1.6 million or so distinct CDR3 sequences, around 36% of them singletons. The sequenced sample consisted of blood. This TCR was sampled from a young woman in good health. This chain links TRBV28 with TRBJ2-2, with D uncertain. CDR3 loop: CASSTKTEQNTGELFF. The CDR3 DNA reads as TGTGCCAGCAGTACCAAGACGGAGCAGAACACCGGGGAGCTGTTTTTT.